These 24 T cell receptor beta chains were all obtained from the same sample, sequenced in a study of Graves' ophthalmopathy and Graves' hyperthyroidism. Beta-chain TCR CDR3 regions were amplified from RNA transcripts. HTBI-primed RT-PCR formed the first round, and a multiplex PCR formed the second. Using its own MiXCR run on the multiplex PCR reads, TCRdb lists one record per CDR3 protein. Of approximately 700,000 distinct CDR3 sequences in the sample, about 44% are singletons; the top ten hold 44%. Sequencing was performed on peripheral blood. Receptors were obtained from an adult man with Graves' ophthalmopathy.

This clonotype showed up many times. The chain recombines TRBV15 with TRBJ2-7; D gene unclear. Looked up from germline, CDR1 is LNHNV and CDR2 is YYDKDF (reference sequence). The CDR3 length is 15 residues. V lost 3 bases and J lost 12, with 24 bases in between. Written as DNA, the CDR3 is TGTGCCACCAGCAGGGATCCCTCTCTGACGGATAGGAGGTACTTC. This encodes CATSRDPSLTDRRYF.

This clonotype was detected only once. The rearrangement uses TRBV2 and TRBJ1-2, with TRBD1 matching 7 bases. Per germline, CDR1 SNHLY and CDR2 FYNNEI. The ends lost 6 bases at V and 4 bases at J; junction bases unmatched: 8. This CDR3 spans 14 amino acids. CDR3 nucleotides: TGTGCCAGCAGAGCCGGGACAGATACCTATGGCTACACCTTC. Its translation: CASRAGTDTYGYTF.

This clonotype showed up many times. The V and J genes are TRBV19 and TRBJ1-2, with 8 bases that match TRBD1. Trimming removed 7 bases from V and 7 bases from J; junction bases left unmatched: 11. This CDR3 region has 14 residues. CDR1 is LNHDA and CDR2 is SQIVND in the germline V gene (reference sequence). The CDR3 region has the DNA TGTGCCAGTAACGTCCGACAGGGGATGAGTGGCTACACCTTC. Protein sequence: CASNVRQGMSGYTF.

This clonotype was counted only a few times. V is TRBV5-5 and J is TRBJ1-4, with D tentatively TRBD1 (5 bases). The CDR3 spans 16 residues. The V end was cut by 4 bases, the J end by 7 bases, with 20 bases between. Germline V gene lookup returns CDR1 SGHKS and CDR2 YYEKEE (reference sequence). In nucleotides, the CDR3 is TGTGCCAGCAGCCAGGACCCAACAGGTTCGGGTGAAAAACTGTTTTTT. This translates into CASSQDPTGSGEKLFF.

The genes are TRBV20-1 and TRBJ1-1; D perhaps matches TRBD1 (5 bases). The CDR3 runs to 13 residues. Looked up from germline, CDR1 is DFQATT and CDR2 is SNEGSKA (reference sequence). V lost 1 base and J 4 bases, leaving 10 bases between the germline ends. In DNA, the CDR3 is TGCAGTGCTAGAGTAGGGGCAGGCACTGAAGCTTTCTTT. Translated, it gives CSARVGAGTEAFF.

This chain connects TRBV2 to TRBJ2-7, with D maybe TRBD2 (5 bases). The CDR3 spans 14 residues. V dropped 7 bases and J dropped 3 bases, with 16 bases sitting between them. Germline values: CDR1 SNHLY, CDR2 FYNNEI. The CDR3: CASNKGSGVYEQYF. The CDR3 DNA sequence: TGTGCCAGCAACAAAGGGAGCGGCGTCTACGAGCAGTACTTC.

The gene calls are TRBV2 and TRBJ1-4; D is unclear. Trimming cost V 6 bases and J 7 bases, with 18 bases left between them. The CDR3 covers 15 residues. CDR1 and CDR2 (germline): SNHLY, FYNNEI. The CDR3 DNA reads as TGTGCCAGCAGCCAAGATGGGAGGACCCGTGAAAAACTGTTTTTT. Translation: CASSQDGRTREKLFF. Filled out from reference TRBV2 and TRBJ1-4, the complete variable domain reads EPEVTQTPSHQVTQMGQEVILRCVPISNHLYFYWYRQILGQKVEFLVSFYNNEISEKSEIFDDQFSVERPDGSNFTLKIRSTKLEDSAMYFCASSQDGRTREKLFFGSGTQLSVL.

A few counts support this clonotype. The chain carries TRBV7-9 and TRBJ2-7, with D possibly being TRBD1 or TRBD2 (5 bases each). Germline V gene data show CDR1 as SEHNR and CDR2 as FQNEAQ (reference sequence). V was trimmed by 5 bases and J by 4 bases, leaving 21 bases between them. The CDR3 contains 16 residues. CDR3 nucleotides: TGTGCCAGCAGCCTCACGGGGCAGGCCGGCGAATACGAGCAGTACTTC. Amino acid sequence: CASSLTGQAGEYEQYF. The variable domain in full, with the rest retrieved from reference TRBV7-9 and TRBJ2-7, is DTGVSQNPRHKITKRGQNVTFRCDPISEHNRLYWYRQTLGQGPEFLTYFQNEAQLEKSRLLSDRFSAERPKGSFSTLEIQRTEQGDSAMYLCASSLTGQAGEYEQYFGPGTRLTVT.

This clonotype appeared many times. J is TRBJ1-6 and V is TRBV7-9; D unclear. The CDR3 totals 14 residues. Trimming removed 1 base from V and 4 bases from J, with 5 bases in between. CDR1 is SEHNR and CDR2 is FQNEAQ in the germline V gene (reference sequence). CDR3 amino acids: CASSLVGYNSPLHF. Here the CDR3 DNA reads TGTGCCAGCAGCTTAGTGGGGTATAATTCACCCCTCCACTTT.

The chain carries TRBV7-9 and TRBJ2-7; 10 bases map to TRBD2. V lost 4 bases to trimming and J lost 2 bases; unmatched junction nucleotides: 11. The CDR3 covers 17 residues. The V gene's germline CDR1 is SEHNR and CDR2 FQNEAQ (reference sequence). The CDR3 loop is CASSYARGLAGAYEQYF. The CDR3 coding sequence is TGTGCCAGCAGCTACGCTCGGGGCCTAGCGGGAGCCTACGAGCAGTACTTC.

J is TRBJ2-5 and V is TRBV9; D not certain. Between the trimmed V and J ends, which lost 5 bases and 8 bases, there was a span of 16 bases. This CDR3 is 13 amino acids long. Looked up from germline, CDR1 is SGDLS and CDR2 is YYNGEE. The CDR3 loop reads CASSFLLSGTQYF. In DNA, the CDR3 is TGTGCCAGCAGTTTCCTACTCTCCGGAACCCAGTACTTC.

The chain uses TRBV24-1 and TRBJ1-5, with 9 positions matching TRBD1. The V segment lost 11 bases and the J segment 4 bases; nucleotides outside the gene matches: 11. The CDR3 length is 15 residues. CDR1 and CDR2 (germline): KGHDR, SFDVKD. This CDR3 reads CASSPSGTGNQPQHF. The CDR3 coding sequence is TGTGCCAGCAGCCCCTCCGGGACAGGGAATCAGCCCCAGCATTTT.

Concerning this clonotype: This may be a read error: a much more frequent sequence differs by one nucleotide. The genes are TRBV9 and TRBJ1-5; no firm D call. Germline CDR1 and CDR2: SGDLS and YYNGEE. The CDR3 has 14 amino acids. CDR3 coding DNA: TGTGCCAGCGGCGTAGATGGCAGCAATCAGCCCCAGCATTTT. It codes for CASGVDGSNQPQHF. Full variable domain (rest looked up from reference TRBV9 and TRBJ1-5): DSGVTQTPKHLITATGQRVTLRCSPRSGDLSVYWYQQSLDQGLQFLIQYYNGEERAKGNILERFSAQQFPDLHSELNLSSLELGDSALYFCASGVDGSNQPQHFGDGTRLSIL.

This clonotype was counted many times. The genes are TRBV10-3 and TRBJ2-2, with 8 bases identical to TRBD2. This CDR3 has 13 amino acids. The junction had 6 bases not matched to a gene; V was cut back by 2 bases and J by 13 bases. Germline CDR1 ENHRY, CDR2 SYGVKD. The CDR3 DNA follows: TGTGCCATCAGTGAGAATAGCGGGGTATCGCTGTTTTTT. Residues: CAISENSGVSLFF.

The chain joins TRBV25-1 to TRBJ1-4, with D hard to call. With 4 bases removed from V and 0 bases from J, the gap between germline ends came to 12 bases. This CDR3 contains 16 residues. The germline gives CDR1 MGHDK, CDR2 SYGVNS. CDR3 protein: CASSAKRDATNEKLFF. In nucleotides, the CDR3 is TGTGCCAGCAGTGCTAAGCGTGATGCAACTAATGAAAAACTGTTTTTT.

The chain couples TRBV25-1 to TRBJ2-2, with D perhaps matching TRBD1 (7 bases). This CDR3 region has 14 residues. V gave up 6 bases and J gave up 6 bases, with 14 bases separating them. Per the germline V gene, CDR1 is MGHDK and CDR2 is SYGVNS. The CDR3 region is CASSPDRRAGELFF. CDR3 nucleotides: TGTGCCAGCAGCCCGGACAGGAGGGCCGGGGAGCTGTTTTTT.

The rearrangement uses TRBV19 and TRBJ2-2, with 9 positions matching TRBD1. The V segment lost 5 bases and the J segment 0 bases; nucleotides outside the gene matches: 4. The CDR3 runs 16 residues. Germline CDR1 and CDR2: LNHDA and SQIVND (reference sequence). CDR3 amino acids: CASSPDRGANTGELFF. The CDR3 DNA reads as TGTGCCAGTAGTCCCGACAGGGGGGCGAACACCGGGGAGCTGTTTTTT.

In this sample, this clonotype turned up many times. The J gene is TRBJ1-2, the V gene TRBV29-1; D may be TRBD1 (5 bases). Trimming cost V 4 bases and J 3 bases, with 12 bases left between them. The V gene's germline CDR1 is SQVTM and CDR2 ANQGSEA. This CDR3 is 13 amino acids long. The chain's CDR3 is CSVAEQAHYGYTF. The CDR3 bases are TGCAGCGTTGCCGAACAGGCCCACTATGGCTACACCTTC.

A note on this clonotype: Possible read error: a much larger clone is one base away. This chain's CDR3 is CASSMTIDNQPQHF. CDR3 coding DNA: TGTGCCAGTAGTATGACGATAGACAATCAGCCCCAGCATTTT. J is TRBJ1-5 and V is TRBV19; D unclear. The CDR3 runs to 14 residues. CDR1 LNHDA and CDR2 SQIVND come from the germline V gene (reference sequence). V gave up 3 bases and J gave up 3 bases, with 9 bases separating them.

The genes are TRBV29-1 and TRBJ1-1, with 9 positions matching TRBD1. The ends lost 8 bases at V and 2 bases at J; junction bases unmatched: 6. CDR1 and CDR2 (germline): SQVTM, ANQGSEA. The CDR3 sequence is 13 residues long. This chain's CDR3 is CSLDRGANTEAFF. In DNA, the CDR3 is TGCAGCTTAGACAGGGGGGCAAACACTGAAGCTTTCTTT.

The table lists this clonotype with many counts. The genes are TRBV12-3 or TRBV12-4 and TRBJ2-7, with TRBD1 identical over 10 bases. J was trimmed by 6 bases and V by 3 bases; bases with no gene match: 8. This CDR3 has 15 amino acids. As DNA, the CDR3 is TGTGCCAGCAGTTTCGGGACAGGGGTACGAGGCGAGCAGTACTTC. It encodes CASSFGTGVRGEQYF.

This clonotype was seen more than once but under ten times. The J gene is TRBJ1-5, the V gene TRBV12-3 or TRBV12-4, with D unclear. The CDR3 is 14 amino acids. V lost 2 bases to trimming and J lost 4 bases, with 9 bases between them. DNA for the CDR3: TGTGCCAGCAGTTTACAAGTCCGGAATCAGCCCCAGCATTTT. Translated, it gives CASSLQVRNQPQHF.

This rearrangement joins TRBV12-3 or TRBV12-4 to TRBJ1-2, with D uncertain. The CDR3 runs 13 residues. V dropped 8 bases and J dropped 6 bases, with 16 bases sitting between them. The CDR3 loop is CASGVSVTHGYTF. The DNA for the CDR3 is TGTGCCAGCGGTGTATCGGTCACCCATGGCTACACCTTC.

This chain links TRBV20-1 with TRBJ2-5; 8 bases agree with TRBD2. The CDR3 contains 16 residues. Germline V gives CDR1 DFQATT, CDR2 SNEGSKA (reference sequence). The V and J ends lost 0 bases and 5 bases, in that order; junction bases with no gene match: 11. CDR3 in DNA: TGCAGTGCTAGAGACGCCTCGGGGGGGCTCGGCGAGACCCAGTACTTC. This encodes CSARDASGGLGETQYF.